The sample holds a few counts of the clone carrying this T cell receptor beta chain. Its antigen is not known. A much larger clonotype is one base distant, so this may be a read error. The CDR3 runs to 12 residues. CDR1 DFQATT and CDR2 SNEGSKA come from the germline V gene (reference sequence). RNA was extracted from bulk tissue without any cell sorting. This non-tumor lung sample came from over 3 cm beyond the tumor edge. The sample comes from a study of tumor and adjacent non-tumor tissue in lung cancer. General study results and limits: TCR diversity was significantly greater in tumor than normal lung tissue.

A modified ARM-PCR protocol with three rounds of nested PCR amplified TCRbeta. TCRdb recomputed calls from the multiplex PCR reads with MiXCR, one row per CDR3 protein. The data show 75,000 to 95,000 distinct CDR3 sequences, under 80% seen once. Source material: distant non-tumor lung tissue. This TCR came from a woman between 45 and 60 years old with non-small cell lung cancer. J is TRBJ2-3 and V is TRBV20-1, with a weak D call TRBD1 (5 bases). The CDR3 coding sequence is TGCAGCCTATCGCAAGGGGTAGATACGCAGTATTTT. It is translated as CSLSQGVDTQYF.